The sequence of this T cell receptor beta chain was determined in a study of blood T cells in healthy people across ages. This clonotype was recorded many times. Its cognate antigen is unknown. Healthy Russian Caucasian donors spanned ages about 6 to 90 years. Using a J-beta primer mix together with a sample-barcoded 5' primer, a second PCR was run for about 6 to 12 cycles. Using its own MiXCR run on the 5' RACE reads, TCRdb lists one record per CDR3 protein. This table holds 850,000 to 950,000 distinct CDR3 sequences, 29% found once. Findings and limits, study-wide: Those diversity estimates obtained from one million T cells were thought to be underestimates. With unsorted PBMCs, a conclusive comparison of naive versus antigen-experienced cells was not possible. While age rose, TCR beta diversity per million T cells dropped in a roughly linear way.

The material sequenced was blood. The sequence was obtained from a woman of 80 years or more in good health.

The CDR3 here is CASSFRAHLRETQYF. CDR3 nucleotide sequence: TGTGCCAGCAGTTTTCGCGCCCATCTAAGGGAGACCCAGTACTTC. This rearrangement joins TRBV6-2 or TRBV6-3 to TRBJ2-5; D is undetermined. The CDR3 covers 15 residues. Germline-derived CDR1 and CDR2 are MNHEY and SVGEGT. V lost 4 bases and J 5 bases, leaving 17 bases between the germline ends.